The 26 T cell receptor beta chains listed next were all sequenced from one sample in a study of beta chain features in type 1 diabetes. Expressed TCRB transcripts got sequenced, as all isolated RNA was reverse transcribed. Here immunoSEQ multiplex PCR was the method, and the copy in TCRdb shows in-frame clones only, minus some. The sample has some 900,000 clones, 17% seen once. Sequences were obtained from naive CD4+ T cells from blood. These receptors were obtained from a woman aged 18-29 years in good health.

This chain uses TRBV9 with TRBJ1-5, with D possibly TRBD1 on 5 matching bases. CDR1 and CDR2 (germline): SGDLS, YYNGEE. CDR3 length equals 14 residues. The germline V and J ends were trimmed by 5 bases and 4 bases, with 13 bases remaining between them. The CDR3 region is CASSGPGMNQPQHF. Written as DNA, the CDR3 is TGTGCCAGCAGTGGACCAGGGATGAATCAGCCCCAGCATTTT.

The CDR3 nucleotides read TGTGCCAGCAGTTTAGACGGGAGCCAAGAGACCCAGTACTTC. This codes for CASSLDGSQETQYF. The chain carries TRBV6-5 and TRBJ2-5; D perhaps matches TRBD2 (6 bases). The length of the CDR3 is 14 residues. The V end lost 4 bases, the J end lost 1 base, and 10 bases lay between the germline ends. Germline CDR1 is MNHEY and CDR2 is SVGAGI.

This clone was detected only a few times. The V gene is TRBV2, the J gene TRBJ2-1; 7 nucleotides line up with TRBD2. Germline values: CDR1 SNHLY, CDR2 FYNNEI. The CDR3 has 14 residues. J was trimmed by 3 bases and V by 7 bases; bases with no gene match: 6. The CDR3 nucleotides read TGTGCCAGCATACTTGGACTAGGCTACAATGAGCAGTTCTTC. It encodes CASILGLGYNEQFF.

J is TRBJ2-7 and V is TRBV10-3; weak D call: TRBD2 (7 bases). Germline V CDR1 and CDR2: ENHRY, SYGVKD. The CDR3 totals 14 residues. Trimming left V 6 bases short and J 3 bases short, with 15 bases between. CDR3: CAISNSGGGYEQYF. CDR3 DNA: TGTGCCATCAGCAATTCGGGGGGCGGCTACGAGCAGTACTTC.

Only a few counts were recorded for this clone. The chain combines TRBV6-5 with TRBJ1-1; weak D call: TRBD1 (5 bases). This CDR3 comprises 15 residues. In germline, CDR1 is MNHEY, CDR2 SVGAGI. V was trimmed by 6 bases and J by 1 base, leaving 15 bases between them. CDR3 in DNA: TGTGCCAGCAGGTCGACAGAGCCACCGAACACTGAAGCTTTCTTT. Amino acids: CASRSTEPPNTEAFF.

This chain connects TRBV19 to TRBJ2-3; no clear D gene. This CDR3 region has 15 residues. V lost 5 bases to trimming and J lost 2 bases, with 14 bases between them. Germline V gives CDR1 LNHDA, CDR2 SQIVND (reference sequence). The CDR3 nucleotides are TGTGCCAGTAGTCCGATAGGGCCATACACAGATACGCAGTATTTT. Protein: CASSPIGPYTDTQYF.

This clone was found a few times. The chain links TRBV10-3 to TRBJ2-5, with D perhaps TRBD2 (6 bases). The germline V and J ends were trimmed by 7 bases and 3 bases, with 12 bases remaining between them. Per germline, CDR1 ENHRY and CDR2 SYGVKD. The CDR3 is 13 residues long. In DNA, the CDR3 is TGTGCCATCAAGACTAGTGGGAAAGAGACCCAGTACTTC. It translates to CAIKTSGKETQYF.

This clone was seen a few times. The chain uses TRBV28 and TRBJ2-5; D is uncertain. The J call may be mistaken, given a closer DNA end match to TRBJ2-7. This CDR3 has 12 residues. Germline V gene sequence: CDR1 MDHEN, CDR2 SYDVKM. The CDR3 DNA follows: TGTGCCAGTCGGACCGTCTCCTACGAGCAGTACTTC. Its protein product is CASRTVSYEQYF.

The chain links TRBV6-6 to TRBJ2-3; no firm D call. The ends were cut back, 4 bases at V and 6 bases at J, with 8 bases in the middle. The CDR3 is 12 residues long. Per the germline V gene, CDR1 is MNHNY and CDR2 is SVGAGI (reference sequence). The chain's CDR3 is CASSFTRDTQYF. Written as DNA, the CDR3 is TGTGCCAGCAGTTTCACAAGGGATACGCAGTATTTT.

This clone was found a few times. The chain is built from TRBV7-2 and TRBJ2-1; 7 bases align to TRBD2. V lost 4 bases, J lost 3 bases, and 6 bases stayed unmatched. The CDR3 covers 15 residues. The germline V gene encodes CDR1 SGHTA and CDR2 FQGNSA. In DNA form, the CDR3 reads TGTGCCAGCAGCTCTACTAGCGCCCACTACAATGAGCAGTTCTTC. Its protein is CASSSTSAHYNEQFF. Drawing the rest from reference TRBV7-2 and TRBJ2-1, the complete variable domain is GAGVSQSPSNKVTEKGKDVELRCDPISGHTALYWYRQSLGQGLEFLIYFQGNSAPDKSGLPSDRFSAERTGGSVSTLTIQRTQQEDSAVYLCASSSTSAHYNEQFFGPGTRLTVL.

This clone showed up just a few times. This chain uses TRBV28 with TRBJ1-1; a weak D match, TRBD1 (6 bases). CDR1 is MDHEN and CDR2 is SYDVKM in the germline V gene. The CDR3 runs to 16 residues. V lost 5 bases and J lost 2, with 18 bases in between. CDR3 nucleotides: TGTGCCAGCAGTGGACTTGGGGGCGTTATCAACACTGAAGCTTTCTTT. Protein sequence: CASSGLGGVINTEAFF.

This clone was seen a handful of times. The V gene is TRBV7-2, the J gene TRBJ2-5; TRBD2 matches 10 bases. The germline CDR1 and CDR2 sequences are SGHTA and FQGNSA. Germline trimming cut 5 bases from V and 5 bases from J; bases unmatched to any gene: 11. This CDR3 region has 16 residues. The CDR3 nucleotides are TGTGCCAGCAGCAAACGTGCTAGCGGGAGTGACGAGACCCAGTACTTC. Its translation is CASSKRASGSDETQYF. The full variable domain, with the rest looked up from reference TRBV7-2 and TRBJ2-5, is GAGVSQSPSNKVTEKGKDVELRCDPISGHTALYWYRQSLGQGLEFLIYFQGNSAPDKSGLPSDRFSAERTGGSVSTLTIQRTQQEDSAVYLCASSKRASGSDETQYFGPGTRLLVL.

In its sample, this clone was seen a few times. The gene calls are TRBV10-3 and TRBJ2-5, with D perhaps matching TRBD2 (6 bases). The CDR3 has 12 amino acids. Between the trimmed V and J ends, which lost 10 bases and 1 base, there was a span of 10 bases. Looked up from germline, CDR1 is ENHRY and CDR2 is SYGVKD. CDR3 coding DNA: TGTGCCACCGGGACTGTCCAAGAGACCCAGTACTTC. It encodes CATGTVQETQYF.

This clone was detected only a few times. This chain links TRBV7-9 with TRBJ1-4; 9 bases align to TRBD1. Germline trimming cut 4 bases from V and 4 bases from J; bases unmatched to any gene: 7. Germline V lookup: CDR1 SEHNR, CDR2 FQNEAQ (reference sequence). The CDR3 covers 16 residues. The CDR3: CASSYTGGRDNEKLFF. The CDR3 coding sequence is TGTGCCAGCAGCTATACAGGGGGCCGAGATAATGAAAAACTGTTTTTT.

The chain links TRBV19 to TRBJ2-1, with 10 positions matching TRBD2. This CDR3 has 14 amino acids. J lost 7 bases, V lost 3 bases, and 3 bases had no gene match. CDR1 LNHDA and CDR2 SQIVND come from the germline V gene (reference sequence). CDR3 bases: TGTGCCAGTAGTATGACTAGCGGGTGGAATGAGCAGTTCTTC. Amino acid sequence: CASSMTSGWNEQFF.

This clone was recorded a few times. J is TRBJ2-7 and V is TRBV27; 7 bases fit TRBD2. Germline-derived CDR1 and CDR2 are MNHEY and SMNVEV (reference sequence). The CDR3 contains 15 residues. The V and J ends lost 3 bases and 2 bases, in that order; junction bases with no gene match: 7. The CDR3 here is CASSFSGREAYEQYF. CDR3 bases: TGTGCCAGCAGTTTCTCGGGGAGGGAAGCCTACGAGCAGTACTTC.

V is TRBV7-2 and J is TRBJ1-3; the D is unclear. The V end lost 4 bases, the J end lost 2 bases, and 6 bases lay between the germline ends. The CDR3 runs 13 residues. Germline V lookup: CDR1 SGHTA, CDR2 FQGNSA. DNA of the CDR3: TGTGCCAGCAGCTATACGGCTGGAAACACCATATATTTT. Its protein is CASSYTAGNTIYF.

The rearrangement joins TRBV5-1 to TRBJ2-3, with D hard to call. Trimming removed 6 bases at V and 3 bases at J, with 5 bases between. Germline-derived CDR1 and CDR2 are SGHRS and YFSETQ. The CDR3 sequence is 11 residues long. The CDR3 loop is CASKRTDTQYF. The CDR3 DNA follows: TGCGCCAGCAAAAGGACAGATACGCAGTATTTT.

This clone appeared a few times. The rearrangement joins TRBV7-9 to TRBJ2-7, with D hard to call. The germline V and J ends were trimmed by 1 base and 6 bases, with 7 bases remaining between them. Germline V gene lookup returns CDR1 SEHNR and CDR2 FQNEAQ (reference sequence). The CDR3 has 12 amino acids. This chain's CDR3 is CASSLEGPEQYF. The CDR3 DNA sequence: TGTGCCAGCAGCTTAGAGGGCCCCGAGCAGTACTTC. The variable domain in full, with the rest retrieved from reference TRBV7-9 and TRBJ2-7, is DTGVSQNPRHKITKRGQNVTFRCDPISEHNRLYWYRQTLGQGPEFLTYFQNEAQLEKSRLLSDRFSAERPKGSFSTLEIQRTEQGDSAMYLCASSLEGPEQYFGPGTRLTVT.

The rearrangement links TRBV7-8 to TRBJ1-2; tentative D call: TRBD1 (6 bases). V lost 5 bases and J 4 bases, leaving 17 bases between the germline ends. The CDR3 extends over 15 amino acids. The V gene's germline CDR1 is SGHVS and CDR2 FQNEAQ. CDR3 DNA sequence: TGTGCCAGCAGCCCAAACCCGGGGGGCGCCTATGGCTACACCTTC. It specifies CASSPNPGGAYGYTF.

This clone has only a few counts. J is TRBJ2-3 and V is TRBV5-1; D is ambiguous. V was clipped by 0 bases and J by 4 bases, with 6 bases between them. Germline-derived CDR1 and CDR2 are SGHRS and YFSETQ. This CDR3 has 13 amino acids. CDR3 nucleotides: TGCGCCAGCAGCTTGGAGGTGCCAGATACGCAGTATTTT. It is translated as CASSLEVPDTQYF.

The rearrangement uses TRBV27 and TRBJ2-3; TRBD2 matches at 9 bases. V was pared by 3 bases and J by 7 bases, with 8 bases of the junction left unmatched. Per germline, CDR1 MNHEY and CDR2 SMNVEV (reference sequence). The CDR3 is 15 residues long. CDR3 protein: CASSFAGGPVNTQYF. In DNA, the CDR3 is TGTGCCAGCAGTTTTGCGGGAGGGCCTGTGAATACGCAGTATTTT.

This chain connects TRBV20-1 to TRBJ2-1, with D unclear. The CDR3 spans 11 residues. Between the trimmed V and J ends, which lost 3 bases and 10 bases, there was a span of 10 bases. Germline V lookup: CDR1 DFQATT, CDR2 SNEGSKA (reference sequence). CDR3 nucleotides: TGCAGTGCTAGTCTAGGGCCAGAGCAGTTCTTC. This translates into CSASLGPEQFF.

A few counts support this clone. V gene TRBV5-5 combines with J gene TRBJ1-5; D ambiguous. V was shortened by 2 bases and J by 4 bases, with 4 bases between the two germline ends. Germline V lookup: CDR1 SGHKS, CDR2 YYEKEE (reference sequence). The CDR3 sequence is 12 residues long. The CDR3 spells CASSLDNQPQHF. The CDR3 coding sequence is TGTGCCAGCAGCTTAGATAATCAGCCCCAGCATTTT. Drawing the rest from reference TRBV5-5 and TRBJ1-5, the complete variable domain is DAGVTQSPTHLIKTRGQQVTLRCSPISGHKSVSWYQQVLGQGPQFIFQYYEKEERGRGNFPDRFSARQFPNYSSELNVNALLLGDSALYLCASSLDNQPQHFGDGTRLSIL.

The chain links TRBV2 to TRBJ2-3; unclear D gene. V dropped 5 bases and J dropped 0 bases, with 9 bases sitting between them. Germline loops: CDR1 SNHLY, CDR2 FYNNEI. This CDR3 has 14 amino acids. The CDR3 protein is CASSQVQSTDTQYF. DNA for the CDR3: TGTGCCAGCAGTCAGGTACAAAGCACAGATACGCAGTATTTT.

This rearrangement joins TRBV11-2 to TRBJ2-7; D remains ambiguous. The CDR3 is made up of 13 amino acids. V was trimmed by 1 base and J by 4 bases, leaving 8 bases between them. CDR1 SGHAT and CDR2 FQNNGV come from the germline V gene. The CDR3 DNA follows: TGTGCCAGCAGCTTAGGTGAGGAGTACGAGCAGTACTTC. This sequence encodes CASSLGEEYEQYF.